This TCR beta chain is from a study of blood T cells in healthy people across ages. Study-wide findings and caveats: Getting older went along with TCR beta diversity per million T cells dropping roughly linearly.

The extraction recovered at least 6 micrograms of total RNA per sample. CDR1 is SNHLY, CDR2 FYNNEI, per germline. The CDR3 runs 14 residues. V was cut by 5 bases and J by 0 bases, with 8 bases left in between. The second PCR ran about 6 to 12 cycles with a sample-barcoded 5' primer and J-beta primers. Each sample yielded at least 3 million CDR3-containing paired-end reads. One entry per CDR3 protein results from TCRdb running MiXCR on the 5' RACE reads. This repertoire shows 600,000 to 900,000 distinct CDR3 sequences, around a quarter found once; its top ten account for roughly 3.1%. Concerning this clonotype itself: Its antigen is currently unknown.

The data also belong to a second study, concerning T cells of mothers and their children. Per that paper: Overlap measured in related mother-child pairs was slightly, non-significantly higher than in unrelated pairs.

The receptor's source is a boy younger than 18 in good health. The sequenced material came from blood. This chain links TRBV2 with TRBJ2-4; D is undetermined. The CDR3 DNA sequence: TGTGCCAGCAGTTTAGACGTAGCCAAAAACATTCAGTACTTC. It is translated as CASSLDVAKNIQYF.